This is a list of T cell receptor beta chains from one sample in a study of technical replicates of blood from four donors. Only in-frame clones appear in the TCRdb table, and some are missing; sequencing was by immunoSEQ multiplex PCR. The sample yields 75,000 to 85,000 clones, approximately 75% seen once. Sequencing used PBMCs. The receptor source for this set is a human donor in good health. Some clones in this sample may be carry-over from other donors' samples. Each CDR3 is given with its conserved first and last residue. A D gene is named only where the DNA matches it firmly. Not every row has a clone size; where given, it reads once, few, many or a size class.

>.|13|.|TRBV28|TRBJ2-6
CASSPAGANVLTF
TGTGCCAGCAGTCCGGCTGGGGCCAACGTCCTGACTTTC
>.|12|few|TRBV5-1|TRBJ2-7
CASSPSSYEQYF
TGCGCCAGCAGCCCCAGCTCCTACGAGCAGTACTTC
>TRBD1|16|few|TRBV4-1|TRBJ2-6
CASSQTGVSGANVLTF
TGCGCCAGCAGCCAGACAGGGGTCTCTGGGGCCAACGTCCTGACTTTC
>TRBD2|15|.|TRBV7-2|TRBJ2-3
CASSSLAASTDTQYF
TGTGCCAGCAGCAGTCTAGCGGCGAGCACAGATACGCAGTATTTT
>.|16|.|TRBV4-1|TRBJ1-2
CASSQESSAANYGYTF
TGCGCCAGCAGCCAAGAGTCTTCCGCAGCTAACTATGGCTACACCTTC
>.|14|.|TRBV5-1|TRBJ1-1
CASSLDGVRTEAFF
TGCGCCAGCAGCTTGGACGGGGTGAGGACTGAAGCTTTCTTT
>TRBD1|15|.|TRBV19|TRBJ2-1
CASSIGTGGHNEQFF
TGTGCCAGTAGTATTGGGACAGGGGGACACAATGAGCAGTTCTTC
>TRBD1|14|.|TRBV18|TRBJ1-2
CASSPDRGIYGYTF
TGTGCCAGCTCACCGGACAGGGGGATCTATGGCTACACCTTC
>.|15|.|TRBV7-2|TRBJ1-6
CASSYPPGRNSPLHF
TGTGCCAGCAGCTACCCCCCAGGGCGGAATTCACCCCTCCACTTT
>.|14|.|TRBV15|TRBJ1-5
CATSRSRAVGAQHF
TGTGCCACCAGCAGATCGCGGGCGGTTGGGGCCCAGCATTTT
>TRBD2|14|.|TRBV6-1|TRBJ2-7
CASSEAGGDSVPYF
TGTGCCAGCAGTGAAGCGGGGGGGGACTCCGTACCGTACTTC
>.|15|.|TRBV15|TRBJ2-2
CATSIPGQNTGELFF
TGTGCCACCAGCATCCCGGGACAGAACACCGGGGAGCTGTTTTTT
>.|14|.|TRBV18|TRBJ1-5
CASSTNRDNQPQHF
TGTGCCAGCTCAACAAACAGGGACAATCAGCCCCAGCATTTT
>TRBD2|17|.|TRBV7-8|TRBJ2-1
CASSRLWAGDFYNEQFF
TGTGCCAGCAGCCGCCTGTGGGCGGGAGACTTCTACAATGAGCAGTTCTTC
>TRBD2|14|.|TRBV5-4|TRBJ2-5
CASSLEGGPETQYF
TGTGCCAGCAGCTTGGAGGGAGGGCCGGAGACCCAGTACTTC
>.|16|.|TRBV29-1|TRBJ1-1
CSVEDRRAAMNTEAFF
TGCAGCGTTGAAGATAGGCGGGCAGCCATGAACACTGAAGCTTTCTTT
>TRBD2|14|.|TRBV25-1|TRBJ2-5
CASRFGGVRETQYF
TGTGCCAGCAGATTCGGGGGGGTTAGAGAGACCCAGTACTTC
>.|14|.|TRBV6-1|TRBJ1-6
CASSSSGDNSPLHF
TGTGCCAGCAGTTCGTCCGGTGATAATTCACCCCTCCACTTT
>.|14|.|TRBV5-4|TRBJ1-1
CASGPLRGSTEAFF
TGTGCCAGCGGCCCCCTTAGGGGTTCCACTGAAGCTTTCTTT
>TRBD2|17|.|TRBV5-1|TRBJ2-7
CASSLGLAGGLFYEQYF
TGCGCCAGCAGCTTGGGACTAGCGGGAGGCCTGTTCTACGAGCAGTACTTC
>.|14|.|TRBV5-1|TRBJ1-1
CASSLGGLNTEAFF
TGCGCCAGCAGCTTAGGGGGATTAAACACTGAAGCTTTCTTT
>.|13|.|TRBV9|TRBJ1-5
CASSARGNQPQHF
TGTGCCAGCAGCGCCAGGGGAAATCAGCCCCAGCATTTT
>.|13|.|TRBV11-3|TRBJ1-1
CASSLQGRTEAFF
TGTGCCAGCAGCCTTCAGGGTCGGACTGAAGCTTTCTTT
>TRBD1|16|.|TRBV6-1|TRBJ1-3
CASSGPTGDSGNTIYF
TGTGCCAGCAGTGGCCCAACAGGGGACTCTGGAAACACCATATATTTT
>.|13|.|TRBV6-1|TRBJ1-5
CASSDEQGQPQHF
TGTGCCAGCAGTGATGAACAGGGCCAGCCCCAGCATTTT
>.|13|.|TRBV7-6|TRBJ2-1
CASSSTNFGEQFF
TGTGCCAGCAGCTCTACGAACTTCGGTGAGCAGTTCTTC
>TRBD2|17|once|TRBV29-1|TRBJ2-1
CSVLGTSGLWGYNEQFF
TGCAGCGTTCTTGGGACTAGCGGTCTTTGGGGATACAATGAGCAGTTCTTC
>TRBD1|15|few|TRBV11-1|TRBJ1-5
CASSPVTGVDQPQHF
TGTGCCAGCAGCCCCGTTACAGGGGTGGATCAGCCCCAGCATTTT
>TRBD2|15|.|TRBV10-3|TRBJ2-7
CAINSGRAGAYEQYF
TGTGCCATCAATAGCGGGAGGGCAGGGGCCTACGAGCAGTACTTC
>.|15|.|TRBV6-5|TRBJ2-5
CASSFWGQGGETQYF
TGTGCCAGCAGCTTCTGGGGGCAAGGCGGAGAGACCCAGTACTTC
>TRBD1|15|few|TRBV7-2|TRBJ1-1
CASSGTTGVFSEAFF
TGTGCCAGCAGCGGAACGACAGGGGTTTTCTCTGAAGCTTTCTTT
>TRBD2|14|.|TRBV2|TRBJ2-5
CARLKVAGKETQYF
TGTGCCAGGCTAAAGGTAGCGGGGAAAGAGACCCAGTACTTC
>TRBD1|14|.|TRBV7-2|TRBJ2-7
CASSQYGQGHEQYF
TGTGCCAGCAGCCAATACGGACAGGGCCACGAGCAGTACTTC
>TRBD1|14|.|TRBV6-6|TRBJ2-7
CASREGALGYEQYF
TGTGCCAGCAGAGAGGGGGCCCTCGGCTACGAGCAGTACTTC
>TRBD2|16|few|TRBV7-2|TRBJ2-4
CASSRGPSGTENIQYF
TGTGCCAGCAGCCGAGGACCTAGCGGGACAGAAAACATTCAGTACTTC
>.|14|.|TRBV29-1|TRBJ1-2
CSVEDQNGSIGYTF
TGCAGCGTTGAAGATCAAAACGGTTCTATTGGCTACACCTTC